The clone carrying this T cell receptor beta chain was counted only a few times. Its cognate antigen is unknown. J lost 6 bases, V lost 6 bases, and 7 bases had no gene match. The CDR3 has 14 residues. Germline CDR1 reads SNHLY; CDR2 reads FYNNEI. The authors prepared the TCRbeta library with unique molecular identifiers. TCRdb fed the PCR reads into MiXCR, producing one record per CDR3 protein. The sample lists more than 400,000 distinct CDR3 sequences; roughly 44% were seen once. This sample is part of a study of T-cell reconstitution after alpha-beta-depleted transplantation in children. Study-wide results and caveats: At the one-year point after transplant, T-cell counts and TCRbeta diversity were found to come mostly from T cells that had been newly produced. Alpha-beta T cells about two months after transplant reportedly derived from several hundred expanded graft clones. Surviving recipient T cells and thymic progenitors produced the high day-60 TCRbeta diversity seen in some patients.

Sequenced here: PBMCs, sampled before TCRalphabeta/CD19-depleted stem cell transplant. This sequence joins TRBV2 and TRBJ1-4; 7 bases map to TRBD1. The TCR comes from a girl aged 2 to 9 with aplastic anemia, due to receive a stem cell transplant. The CDR3 DNA is TGTGCCAGCAGACGGGACAGCGCCTATGAAAAACTGTTTTTT. Protein sequence: CASRRDSAYEKLFF.